This passage covers 8 T cell receptor beta chains from one sample sequenced in a study of blood T cell repertoires in COVID-19. Assay used: immunoSEQ multiplex PCR; TCRdb lists only in-frame clones, some missing. There are 250,000 to 350,000 clones in the sample; approximately 88% occur only once, and around 1.6% lies in the top ten. The sample consisted of peripheral blood. These receptors originate from a human donor with COVID-19, enrolled during active disease. The donor label of this sample is uncertain.

This clone was observed once. The chain couples TRBV19 to TRBJ2-1, with TRBD2 identical over 7 bases. Germline lookup yields CDR1 LNHDA and CDR2 SQIVND (reference sequence). V lost 4 bases and J lost 5; bases outside the gene matches: 14. This CDR3 is built from 17 residues. CDR3 coding DNA: TGTGCCAGTAGTACTTGGGGGGGTGGTGCGGCACACAATGAGCAGTTCTTC. Amino acids: CASSTWGGGAAHNEQFF.

The chain recombines TRBV30 with TRBJ2-6; 10 nucleotides match TRBD1. The length of the CDR3 is 14 residues. The germline CDR1 and CDR2 sequences are GTSNPN and SVGIG (reference sequence). Germline trimming cut 5 bases from V and 2 bases from J; bases unmatched to any gene: 0. The CDR3 loop is CAWGTGAGANVLTF. The CDR3 DNA reads TGTGCCTGGGGGACAGGGGCTGGGGCCAACGTCCTGACTTTC. Based on the CDR3 plus reference TRBV30 and TRBJ2-6, the full variable domain is SQTIHQWPATLVQPVGSPLSLECTVEGTSNPNLYWYRQAAGRGLQLLFYSVGIGQISSEVPQNLSASRPQDRQFILSSKKLLLSDSGFYLCAWGTGAGANVLTFGAGSRLTVL.

V gene TRBV5-1 combines with J gene TRBJ2-6; 10 nucleotides agree with TRBD1. CDR3 length equals 17 residues. Germline CDR1 reads SGHRS; CDR2 reads YFSETQ. J was trimmed by 2 bases and V by 3 bases; bases with no gene match: 5. The CDR3 DNA follows: TGCGCCAGCAGCTACTTGACAGGGGGCACTGGGGCCAACGTCCTGACTTTC. It encodes CASSYLTGGTGANVLTF.

The V and J genes are TRBV27 and TRBJ2-2; D possibly corresponds to TRBD1 (6 bases). V lost 3 bases to trimming and J lost 2 bases, with 13 bases between them. Germline-derived CDR1 and CDR2 are MNHEY and SMNVEV (reference sequence). The CDR3 covers 16 residues. CDR3 nucleotides: TGTGCCAGCAGTTTGCTCGGGACACCTAACACCGGGGAGCTGTTTTTT. Its translation is CASSLLGTPNTGELFF.

V usage is TRBV11-2 and J usage is TRBJ1-2, with 8 bases identical to TRBD1. CDR1 and CDR2 from the germline V gene are SGHAT and FQNNGV. Losses at the gene ends were 5 bases for V and 8 bases for J; bases not matched to a gene: 10. CDR3 length: 14 residues. CDR3 nucleotides: TGTGCCAGCAGCCAAGGACAGGGTTTGTGGGGCTACACCTTC. It specifies CASSQGQGLWGYTF. The whole variable domain, filled in from reference TRBV11-2 and TRBJ1-2, reads EAGVAQSPRYKIIEKRQSVAFWCNPISGHATLYWYQQILGQGPKLLIQFQNNGVVDDSQLPKDRFSAERLKGVDSTLKIQPAKLEDSAVYLCASSQGQGLWGYTFGSGTRLTVV.

The J gene is TRBJ2-1, the V gene TRBV19, with D maybe TRBD2 (5 bases). Looked up from germline, CDR1 is LNHDA and CDR2 is SQIVND (reference sequence). The CDR3 spans 16 residues. Trimming took off 2 bases at V and 5 bases at J, with 16 bases between the two ends. The CDR3 DNA is TGTGCCAGTAGTATATCCACTAGGGAGTTCCACAATGAGCAGTTCTTC. Protein sequence: CASSISTREFHNEQFF. Supplemented by reference TRBV19 and TRBJ2-1, the full variable domain reads DGGITQSPKYLFRKEGQNVTLSCEQNLNHDAMYWYRQDPGQGLRLIYYSQIVNDFQKGDIAEGYSVSREKKESFPLTVTSAQKNPTAFYLCASSISTREFHNEQFFGPGTRLTVL.

The chain uses TRBV5-5 and TRBJ2-6; 9 nucleotides align to TRBD2. The CDR3 has 18 amino acids. Germline V gene lookup returns CDR1 SGHKS and CDR2 YYEKEE (reference sequence). With 5 bases clipped from V and 2 bases from J, the junction kept 11 bases outside the gene matches. The CDR3 nucleotides are TGTGCCAGCAGTCCTTCCTTGCGGGGGGGAGCTGGGGCCAACGTCCTGACTTTC. Translated: CASSPSLRGGAGANVLTF.

The chain combines TRBV28 with TRBJ1-5; D call uncertain. The CDR3 spans 16 residues. Trimming left V 2 bases short and J 3 bases short, with 14 bases between. Looked up from germline, CDR1 is MDHEN and CDR2 is SYDVKM. The chain's CDR3 is CASSLMTAVPNQPQHF. DNA for the CDR3: TGTGCCAGCAGTTTAATGACGGCGGTTCCCAATCAGCCCCAGCATTTT.